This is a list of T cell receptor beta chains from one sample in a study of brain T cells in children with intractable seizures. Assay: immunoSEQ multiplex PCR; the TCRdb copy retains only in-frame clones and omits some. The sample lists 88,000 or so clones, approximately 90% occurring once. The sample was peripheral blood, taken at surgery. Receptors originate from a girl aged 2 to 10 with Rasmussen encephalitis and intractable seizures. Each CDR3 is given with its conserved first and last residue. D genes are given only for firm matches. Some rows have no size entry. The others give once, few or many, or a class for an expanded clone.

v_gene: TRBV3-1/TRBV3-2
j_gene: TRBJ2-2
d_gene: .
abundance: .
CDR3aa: CASSQDSGSNGELFF
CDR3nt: TGTGCCAGCAGCCAAGATTCCGGGAGTAACGGGGAGCTGTTTTTT

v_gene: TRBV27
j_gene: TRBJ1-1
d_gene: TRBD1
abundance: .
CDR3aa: CASSTRTGQAFF
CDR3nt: TGTGCCAGCAGTACCCGGACAGGGCAAGCTTTCTTT

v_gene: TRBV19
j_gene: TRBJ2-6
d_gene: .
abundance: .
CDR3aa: CASSSSGANVLTF
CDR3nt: TGTGCCAGTAGTAGCTCTGGGGCCAACGTCCTGACTTTC

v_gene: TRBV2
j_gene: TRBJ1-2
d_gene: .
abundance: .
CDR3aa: CASSVGENYGYTF
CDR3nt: TGTGCCAGCAGTGTTGGAGAGAACTATGGCTACACCTTC

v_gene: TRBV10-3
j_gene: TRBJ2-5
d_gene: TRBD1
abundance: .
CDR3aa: CATWTGTRETQYF
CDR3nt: TGTGCCACCTGGACAGGGACGCGAGAGACCCAGTACTTC

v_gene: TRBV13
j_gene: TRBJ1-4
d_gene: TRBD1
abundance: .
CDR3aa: CASSQRQGLNEKLFF
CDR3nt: TGTGCCAGCAGCCAACGACAGGGGCTGAATGAAAAACTGTTTTTT

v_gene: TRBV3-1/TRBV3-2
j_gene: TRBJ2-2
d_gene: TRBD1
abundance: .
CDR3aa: CASSLGQMNTGELFF
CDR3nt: TGTGCCAGCAGCCTGGGACAGATGAACACCGGGGAGCTGTTTTTT

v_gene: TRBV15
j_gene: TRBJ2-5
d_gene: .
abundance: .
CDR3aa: CATSRLSDTYQETQYF
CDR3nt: TGTGCCACCAGCAGACTCTCCGACACCTACCAAGAGACCCAGTACTTC

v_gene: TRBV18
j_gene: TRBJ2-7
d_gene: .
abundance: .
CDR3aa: CASSPIGGSYEQYF
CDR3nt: TGTGCCAGCTCACCAATTGGGGGTTCCTACGAGCAGTACTTC

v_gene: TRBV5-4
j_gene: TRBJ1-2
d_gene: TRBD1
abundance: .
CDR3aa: CASSTPGTGSRGGYTF
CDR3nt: TGTGCCAGCAGCACACCCGGGACAGGGAGCCGTGGTGGCTACACCTTC

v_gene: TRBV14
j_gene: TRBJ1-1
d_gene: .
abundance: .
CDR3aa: CASSLKPNTEAFF
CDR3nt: TGTGCCAGCAGCCTTAAGCCGAACACTGAAGCTTTCTTT

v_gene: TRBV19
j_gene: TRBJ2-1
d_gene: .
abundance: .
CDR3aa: CASSLFSSGSSYNEQFF
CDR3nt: TGTGCCAGTAGTCTTTTTAGTTCGGGGAGCTCCTACAATGAGCAGTTCTTC

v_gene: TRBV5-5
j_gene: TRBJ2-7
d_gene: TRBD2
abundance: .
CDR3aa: CASSSTSGTYYEQYF
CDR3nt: TGTGCCAGCAGCTCGACTAGCGGGACCTACTACGAGCAGTACTTC

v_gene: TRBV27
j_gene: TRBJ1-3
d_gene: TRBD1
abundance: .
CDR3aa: CASSLRGPGNTIYF
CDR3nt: TGTGCCAGCAGTCTGAGGGGGCCTGGAAACACCATATATTTT

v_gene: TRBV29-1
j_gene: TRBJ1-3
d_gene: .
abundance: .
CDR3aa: CSVEVAPSGNTIYF
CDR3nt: TGCAGCGTTGAGGTCGCCCCCTCTGGAAACACCATATATTTT

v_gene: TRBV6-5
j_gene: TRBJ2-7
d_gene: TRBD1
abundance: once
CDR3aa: CASSDRGSTSEQYF
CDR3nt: TGTGCCAGCAGCGACAGGGGTTCCACCTCCGAGCAGTACTTC

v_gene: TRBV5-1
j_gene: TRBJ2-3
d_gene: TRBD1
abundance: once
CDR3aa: CASSLQGATDTQYF
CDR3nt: TGCGCCAGCAGCTTACAGGGGGCGACAGATACGCAGTATTTT

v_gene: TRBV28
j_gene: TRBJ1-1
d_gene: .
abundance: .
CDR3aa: CASSLPGLSNTEAFF
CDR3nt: TGTGCCAGCAGTTTACCGGGCTTGTCGAACACTGAAGCTTTCTTT

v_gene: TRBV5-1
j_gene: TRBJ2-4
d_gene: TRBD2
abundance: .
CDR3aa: CASGTGTSGINIQYF
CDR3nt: TGCGCCAGCGGAACCGGGACTAGCGGGATAAACATTCAGTACTTC

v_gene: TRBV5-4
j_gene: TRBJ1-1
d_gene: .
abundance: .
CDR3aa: CASSLVGSGLSNTEAFF
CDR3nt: TGTGCCAGCAGCTTGGTAGGATCCGGCCTATCGAACACTGAAGCTTTCTTT

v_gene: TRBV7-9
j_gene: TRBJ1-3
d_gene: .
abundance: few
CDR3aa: CASTPRRGNTIYF
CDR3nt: TGTGCCAGCACCCCCCGACGGGGAAACACCATATATTTT

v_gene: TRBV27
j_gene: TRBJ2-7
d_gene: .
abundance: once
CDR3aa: CASSLRVSTGTNYEQYF
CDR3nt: TGTGCCAGCAGTTTGAGAGTGTCGACAGGCACTAACTACGAGCAGTACTTC

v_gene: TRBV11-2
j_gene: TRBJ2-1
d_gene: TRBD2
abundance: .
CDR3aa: CASSLDGLAGVMSSYNEQFF
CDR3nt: TGTGCCAGCAGCTTAGACGGGCTAGCGGGCGTTATGAGCTCCTACAATGAGCAGTTCTTC

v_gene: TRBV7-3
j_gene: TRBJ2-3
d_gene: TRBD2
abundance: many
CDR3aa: CASSLTGGRVDTQYF
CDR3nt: TGTGCCAGCAGCTTAACCGGCGGGAGGGTAGATACGCAGTATTTT

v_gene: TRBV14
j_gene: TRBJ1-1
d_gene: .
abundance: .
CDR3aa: CASSQQGAGTEAFF
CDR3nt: TGTGCCAGCAGCCAACAAGGGGCGGGAACTGAAGCTTTCTTT

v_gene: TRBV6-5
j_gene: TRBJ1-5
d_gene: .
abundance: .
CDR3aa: CASSQTVNQPQHF
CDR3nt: TGTGCCAGCAGTCAGACGGTGAATCAGCCCCAGCATTTT

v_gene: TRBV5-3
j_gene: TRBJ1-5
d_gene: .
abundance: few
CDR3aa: CARAGTGDGSNQPQHF
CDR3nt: TGTGCCCGAGCGGGTACGGGAGACGGGAGCAATCAGCCCCAGCATTTT

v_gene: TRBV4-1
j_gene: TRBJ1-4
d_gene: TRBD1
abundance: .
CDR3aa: CASSLSPSGTANEKLFF
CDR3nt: TGCGCCAGCAGCCTTTCACCGTCCGGGACAGCTAATGAAAAACTGTTTTTT

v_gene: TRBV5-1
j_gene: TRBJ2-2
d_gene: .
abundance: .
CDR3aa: CASSLEGTGELFF
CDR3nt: TGCGCCAGCAGCTTGGAGGGGACCGGGGAGCTGTTTTTT

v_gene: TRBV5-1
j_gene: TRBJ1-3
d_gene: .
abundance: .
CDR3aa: CASSASATGNTIYF
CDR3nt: TGCGCCAGCAGCGCCAGTGCCACTGGAAACACCATATATTTT

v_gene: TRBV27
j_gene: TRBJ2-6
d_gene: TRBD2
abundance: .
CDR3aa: CASSSGGPPGANVLTF
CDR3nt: TGTGCCAGCAGTTCGGGGGGACCCCCTGGGGCCAACGTCCTGACTTTC

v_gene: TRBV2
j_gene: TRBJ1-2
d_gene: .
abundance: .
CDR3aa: CASREGLLYGYTF
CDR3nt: TGTGCCAGCAGAGAGGGTCTACTTTATGGCTACACCTTC

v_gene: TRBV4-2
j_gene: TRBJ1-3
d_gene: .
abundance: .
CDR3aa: CASSPLSSSGNTIYF
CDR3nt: TGTGCCAGCAGCCCGCTCTCAAGCTCTGGAAACACCATATATTTT

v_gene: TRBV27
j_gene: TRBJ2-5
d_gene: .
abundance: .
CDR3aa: CASSLVDGETQYF
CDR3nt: TGTGCCAGCAGTTTAGTGGACGGGGAGACCCAGTACTTC

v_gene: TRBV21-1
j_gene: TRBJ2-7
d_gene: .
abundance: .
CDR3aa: CASNPSVGVPGTGPYEQYF
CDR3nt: TGTGCCAGCAACCCTTCGGTGGGGGTCCCGGGGACAGGCCCCTACGAGCAGTACTTC

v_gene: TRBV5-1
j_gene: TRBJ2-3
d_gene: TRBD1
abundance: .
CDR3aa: CASSLEGTGVITDTQYF
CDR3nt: TGCGCCAGCAGCTTGGAAGGGACAGGAGTAATTACAGATACGCAGTATTTT

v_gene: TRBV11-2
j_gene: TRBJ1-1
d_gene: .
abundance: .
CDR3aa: CASSLTGPMNTEAFF
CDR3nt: TGTGCCAGCAGCTTAACAGGGCCAATGAACACTGAAGCTTTCTTT

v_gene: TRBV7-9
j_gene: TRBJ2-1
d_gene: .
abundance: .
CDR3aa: CASSLGWGNEQFF
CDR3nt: TGTGCCAGCAGCTTAGGATGGGGAAATGAGCAGTTCTTC

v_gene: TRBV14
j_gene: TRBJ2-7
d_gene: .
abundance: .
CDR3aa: CASSRFPGDYEQYF
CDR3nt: TGTGCCAGCAGCCGATTCCCAGGGGACTACGAGCAGTACTTC

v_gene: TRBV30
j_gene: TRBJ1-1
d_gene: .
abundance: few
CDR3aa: CAWSVGGMNTEAFF
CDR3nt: TGTGCCTGGAGTGTTGGGGGTATGAACACTGAAGCTTTCTTT

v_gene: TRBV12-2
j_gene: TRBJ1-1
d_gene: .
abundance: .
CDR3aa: CASRFEGYTEAFF
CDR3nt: TGTGCAAGTCGCTTTGAGGGTTACACTGAAGCTTTCTTT

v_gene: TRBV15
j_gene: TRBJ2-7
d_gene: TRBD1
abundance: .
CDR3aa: CATSMGGTGVHEQYF
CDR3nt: TGTGCCACCAGCATGGGTGGGACAGGGGTCCACGAGCAGTACTTC

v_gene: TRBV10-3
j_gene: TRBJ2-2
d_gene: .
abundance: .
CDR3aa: CAISDWGSSTGELFF
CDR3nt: TGTGCCATCAGTGATTGGGGGTCAAGCACCGGGGAGCTGTTTTTT

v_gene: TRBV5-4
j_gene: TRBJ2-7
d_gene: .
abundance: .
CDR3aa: CASSLGGPGNEQYF
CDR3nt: TGTGCCAGCAGCTTGGGGGGGCCCGGCAACGAGCAGTACTTC

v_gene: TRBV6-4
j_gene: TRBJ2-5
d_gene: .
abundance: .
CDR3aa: CASWRGRETQYF
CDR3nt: TGTGCCAGCTGGAGGGGGCGGGAGACCCAGTACTTC

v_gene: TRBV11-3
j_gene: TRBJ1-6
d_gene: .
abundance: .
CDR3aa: CASSSTGSSPLHF
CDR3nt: TGTGCCAGCAGCTCCACAGGGAGTTCACCCCTCCACTTT

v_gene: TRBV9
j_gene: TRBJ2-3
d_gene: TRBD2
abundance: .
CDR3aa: CASSVAPGGPTDTQYF
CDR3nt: TGTGCCAGCAGCGTAGCTCCGGGAGGGCCGACAGATACGCAGTATTTT

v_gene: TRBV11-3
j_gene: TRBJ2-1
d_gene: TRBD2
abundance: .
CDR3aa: CATAASGRIHEQFF
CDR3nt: TGTGCCACCGCCGCTAGCGGGAGGATCCATGAGCAGTTCTTC

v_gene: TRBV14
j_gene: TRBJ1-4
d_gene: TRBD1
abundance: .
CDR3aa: CASSPDRGRLFF
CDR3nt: TGTGCCAGCAGCCCAGACAGGGGGCGACTGTTTTTT

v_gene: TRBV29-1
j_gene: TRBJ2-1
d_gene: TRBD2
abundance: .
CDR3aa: CSVVLADYYNEQFF
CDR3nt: TGCAGCGTTGTCCTAGCGGACTACTACAATGAGCAGTTCTTC

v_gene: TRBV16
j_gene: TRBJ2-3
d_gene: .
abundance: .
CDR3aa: CASSQRSTDTQYF
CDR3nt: TGTGCCAGCAGCCAACGCTCCACAGATACGCAGTATTTT

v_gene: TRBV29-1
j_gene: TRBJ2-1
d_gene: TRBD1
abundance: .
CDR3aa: CSAGTALRNEQFF
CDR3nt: TGCAGCGCCGGGACAGCCCTTCGAAATGAGCAGTTCTTC

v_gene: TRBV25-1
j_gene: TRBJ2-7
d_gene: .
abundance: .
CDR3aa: CASIGRGSYEQYF
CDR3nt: TGTGCCAGCATAGGGCGGGGTTCCTACGAGCAGTACTTC

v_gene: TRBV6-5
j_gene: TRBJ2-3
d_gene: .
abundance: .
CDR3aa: CASRKGDFDSDTQYF
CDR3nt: TGTGCCAGCAGGAAAGGGGACTTCGACTCAGATACGCAGTATTTT

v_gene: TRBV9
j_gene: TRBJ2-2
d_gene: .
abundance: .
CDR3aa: CASSAYVTARSNTGELFF
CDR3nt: TGTGCCAGCAGCGCTTACGTTACTGCGAGATCGAACACCGGGGAGCTGTTTTTT

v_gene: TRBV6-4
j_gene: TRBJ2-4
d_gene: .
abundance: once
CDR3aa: CASRLPQGLKNIQYF
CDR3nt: TGTGCCAGTCGACTTCCACAGGGTCTCAAGAACATTCAGTACTTC

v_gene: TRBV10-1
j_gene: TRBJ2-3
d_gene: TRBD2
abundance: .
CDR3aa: CASSPGLAGADTQYF
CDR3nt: TGCGCCAGCAGTCCGGGACTAGCGGGAGCAGATACGCAGTATTTT